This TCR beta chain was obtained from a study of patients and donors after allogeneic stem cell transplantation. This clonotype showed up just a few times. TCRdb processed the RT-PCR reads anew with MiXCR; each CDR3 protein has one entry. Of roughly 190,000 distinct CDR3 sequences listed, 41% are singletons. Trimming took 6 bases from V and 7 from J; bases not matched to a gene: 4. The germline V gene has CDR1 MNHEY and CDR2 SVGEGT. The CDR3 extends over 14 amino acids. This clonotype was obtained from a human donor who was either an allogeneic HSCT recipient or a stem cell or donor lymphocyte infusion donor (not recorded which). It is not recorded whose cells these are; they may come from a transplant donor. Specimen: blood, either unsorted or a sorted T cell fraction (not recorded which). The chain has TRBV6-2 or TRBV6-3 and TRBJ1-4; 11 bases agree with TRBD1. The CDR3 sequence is CASRTGTGGEKLFF. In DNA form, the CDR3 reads TGTGCCAGCAGAACCGGGACAGGGGGTGAAAAACTGTTTTTT.